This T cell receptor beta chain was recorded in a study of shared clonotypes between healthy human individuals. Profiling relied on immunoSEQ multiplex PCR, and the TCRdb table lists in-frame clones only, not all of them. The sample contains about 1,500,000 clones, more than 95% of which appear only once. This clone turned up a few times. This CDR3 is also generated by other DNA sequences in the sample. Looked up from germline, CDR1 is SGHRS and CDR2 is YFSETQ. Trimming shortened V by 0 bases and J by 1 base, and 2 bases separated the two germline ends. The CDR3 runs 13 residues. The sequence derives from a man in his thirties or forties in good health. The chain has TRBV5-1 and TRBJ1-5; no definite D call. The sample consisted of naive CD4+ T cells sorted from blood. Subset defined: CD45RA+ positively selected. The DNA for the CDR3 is TGCGCCAGCAGCTTGGAAAGCAATCAGCCCCAGCATTTT. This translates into CASSLESNQPQHF.